Listed below are T cell receptor beta chains from one sample, sequenced in a study of blood T cell repertoires in COVID-19. The protocol was immunoSEQ multiplex PCR, while the TCRdb copy is restricted to in-frame clones and leaves out a portion. Of 130,000 or so clones in the sample, around 77% were seen once. The material sequenced was peripheral blood. These receptors originate from a human donor in a cohort sampled during active COVID-19. Each CDR3 is given with its conserved first and last residue. The D gene is left open where the match is weak.

D	V	CDR3
TRBD2	TRBV5-4	CASSPGLAGAGEQYF
TRBD1	TRBV7-9	CASSLMTGPYEQYF
.	TRBV30	CAWSDAGMQETQYF
TRBD2	TRBV6-1	CASSEARTSGRWVRYF
TRBD1	TRBV11-2	CASSLGGLAGQPNTEAFF
.	TRBV6-4	CASSDGQGGYNEQFF
TRBD2	TRBV5-5	CASSFRTSGGVEGTQYF
.	TRBV11-2	CASSLDGLDSPLHF
TRBD2	TRBV7-3	CASSSSGGAGYEQYF
.	TRBV19	CASSLRDEAFF
.	TRBV6-4	CASSSPGTLNSGNTIYF
TRBD2	TRBV3-1/TRBV3-2	CASSRLAGGTDTQYF
TRBD2	TRBV12-5	CASGPIAGVHNEQFF
TRBD1	TRBV28	CASSLSGTGGIFDTEAFF
.	TRBV6-5	CASSYTPGEQYF
.	TRBV19	CASSIGPREPNQPQHF
.	TRBV29-1	CSAPSDTTPNYGYTF
.	TRBV13	CASSRQTGANVLTF
.	TRBV27	CASSFGRAYEQYF
TRBD2	TRBV28	CASSLRGTSGRWSYEQYF
.	TRBV2	CASSEVAGYEQYF
.	TRBV27	CASSPLGGAVTGELFF
.	TRBV30	CAWGAAYEQYF
.	TRBV7-2	CASSLIPSGELFF
.	TRBV30	CAWREPGDGEQYF
.	TRBV28	CASVRGGDYNEQFF
TRBD1	TRBV3-1/TRBV3-2	CASSQDGSHRGYGYTF
.	TRBV27	CASSLSRVGTEAFF
.	TRBV5-4	CASRPGVTPQEQYF
.	TRBV3-1/TRBV3-2	CASSQRILDPYEQYF
.	TRBV2	CASSPVRREYEQYF
.	TRBV10-3	CAISEGAREETQYF
TRBD1	TRBV5-1	CASHTDPGQAYEQYF
.	TRBV19	CASSIQASNQPQHF
.	TRBV5-1	CASSLEEPYGYTF
.	TRBV10-3	CAITKSGYYEQYF
.	TRBV11-1	CASSLRGFYGYTF
TRBD1	TRBV7-9	CASSLSGQDQHF
TRBD1	TRBV3-1/TRBV3-2	CASSQRGQSYEQYF
TRBD2	TRBV4-1	CASSPLTSDSYEQYF